Listed here is a single T cell receptor (beta chain). This sample is part of a study of blood T cell repertoires in COVID-19. Study-level background: Sites across the United States, Italy and Spain contributed samples from acute and convalescent COVID-19.

CDR1 and CDR2 from the germline V gene are SGHAT and FQNNGV. The CDR3 length is 15 residues. V dropped 5 bases and J dropped 5; count of bases not matched to a gene: 11. Original methodology: Counts of nucleated cells, estimated from reference gene primer amplification, were obtained. Measured with immunoSEQ multiplex PCR; TCRdb has only the in-frame clones, and not every one. V and J calls and clone size are those listed in that table; D and trimming were worked out from the DNA. Of approximately 180,000 clones in the sample, roughly 87% were seen once. The sequence derives from a woman aged 70 to 79 with acute or convalescent COVID-19. This chain joins TRBV11-2 and TRBJ1-1; 7 bases align to TRBD1. The sequenced sample consisted of peripheral blood. The CDR3 loop is CASSRIRQGRTEAFF. For the CDR3, the DNA is TGTGCCAGCAGCCGAATACGACAGGGCCGGACTGAAGCTTTCTTT.